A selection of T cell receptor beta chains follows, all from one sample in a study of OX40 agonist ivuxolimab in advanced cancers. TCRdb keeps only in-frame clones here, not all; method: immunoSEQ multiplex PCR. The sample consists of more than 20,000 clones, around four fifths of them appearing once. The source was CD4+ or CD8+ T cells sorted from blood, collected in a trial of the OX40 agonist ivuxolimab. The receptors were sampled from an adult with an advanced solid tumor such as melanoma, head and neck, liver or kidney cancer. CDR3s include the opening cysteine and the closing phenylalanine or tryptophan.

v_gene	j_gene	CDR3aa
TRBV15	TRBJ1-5	CATSTGTGGRQPQHF
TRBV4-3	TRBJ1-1	CASSQEVTGTLGTEAFF
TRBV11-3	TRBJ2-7	CASSLSQTYEQYF
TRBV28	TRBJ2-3	CASSPDTASRGTDTQYF
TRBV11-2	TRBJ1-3	CASTRTGSGNTIYF
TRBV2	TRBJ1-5	CASSLLGTGDGQPQHF
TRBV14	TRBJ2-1	CAFLDRDLYDTYNEQFF
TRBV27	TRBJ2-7	CASSYRGGAYEQYF
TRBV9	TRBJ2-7	CASSVGDLSYEQYF
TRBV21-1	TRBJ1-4	CASSATGCCEEKLFF
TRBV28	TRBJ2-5	CASSSPDREETQYF
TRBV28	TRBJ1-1	CASSRNTEAFF
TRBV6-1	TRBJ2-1	CAGRRESYNEQFF
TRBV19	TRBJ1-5	CASSIGTVGQPQHF
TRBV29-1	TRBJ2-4	CSVEGLAGGAGNIQYF
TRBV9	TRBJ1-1	CASSVGGNPNTEAFF
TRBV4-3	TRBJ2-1	CASSQDRGTTNEQFF